This is a list of T cell receptor beta chains from one sample in a study of blood T cell repertoires in COVID-19. Profiled with immunoSEQ multiplex PCR; TCRdb holds only in-frame clones, not every one. Here the sample spans 240,000 or so clones, 87% being singletons. Material: peripheral blood. These receptors were obtained from a man between 60 and 75 years old who had recovered from COVID-19. Each CDR3 is given without its conserved first and last residue. Each record gives: V gene, clone size, J gene, CDR3 protein. Clone sizes are given selectively: once, few, many, or a class where the clone is expanded.

>TRBV2|.|TRBJ2-1
ASSEGLVQF
>TRBV14|.|TRBJ1-1
ASNKYGEANTEAF
>TRBV19|.|TRBJ1-5
ASSGSYRGNQPQH
>TRBV12-5|.|TRBJ2-1
ASGLVTVTGLAGEQF
>TRBV18|.|TRBJ1-2
ASSSSFDRGYT
>TRBV4-2|.|TRBJ2-3
ASSQGEVAGGEY
>TRBV14|.|TRBJ2-2
ASSHTLRASTGELF
>TRBV5-1|.|TRBJ1-1
ASSLSGGGTEAF
>TRBV6-6|once|TRBJ2-2
ASSPRGTGELF
>TRBV7-9|.|TRBJ2-2
ASSLGQGGAGELF
>TRBV5-1|.|TRBJ2-1
ASSLAQVYNEQF
>TRBV5-1|.|TRBJ1-2
ASSLEPTASYGYT
>TRBV5-5|.|TRBJ1-1
ASSSLPQGMNTEAF
>TRBV5-1|.|TRBJ1-2
ASSSQGEGYT
>TRBV27|.|TRBJ1-2
ASSAGQGVGGYT
>TRBV25-1|.|TRBJ1-1
ASGSGPTEAF